This TCR beta chain was captured by sequencing in a study of blood T cell repertoires in COVID-19. Original processing methods: Cell counts per sample came from amplifying reference gene primers. TCRdb's copy holds only in-frame clones and misses some; the assay was immunoSEQ multiplex PCR. That table is the source of V, J and clone size, and D and trimming were worked out from the DNA. The repertoire includes some 300,000 clones, nearly 90% of them detected once, and approximately 1% sits in the top ten. V was shortened by 0 bases and J by 2 bases, with 11 bases between the two germline ends. CDR1 is SGHRS and CDR2 is YFSETQ in the germline V gene. The CDR3 consists of 15 residues.

The rearrangement joins TRBV5-1 to TRBJ2-5; tentative D call: TRBD1 (6 bases). The source is a woman in her 30s who had recovered from COVID-19. The material sequenced was PBMCs or T cells enriched from blood (not recorded which). The CDR3 nucleotides read TGCGCCAGCAGCTTGGTCAGGGGTTGGCAAGAGACCCAGTACTTC. It codes for CASSLVRGWQETQYF. The full variable domain, completed using reference TRBV5-1 and TRBJ2-5, is KAGVTQTPRYLIKTRGQQVTLSCSPISGHRSVSWYQQTPGQGLQFLFEYFSETQRNKGNFPGRFSGRQFSNSRSEMNVSTLELGDSALYLCASSLVRGWQETQYFGPGTRLLVL.